The entry that follows covers one T cell receptor (beta chain) sequence. Its antigen is not identified. The sample's time point: week 47, end of study. The investigators gave 300 ug of mutant IDH1 20-mer peptide in each vaccine dose, together with topical imiquimod. Tumors from donors were new WHO grade 3 or 4 IDH1-mutant astrocytomas with ATRX loss. This entry is derived from a study of a mutant IDH1 vaccine in newly diagnosed glioma. Turning to the study itself: Former treatment meant radiotherapy, temozolomide, or both; the majority had gotten both.

The CDR3 length is 14 residues. V was pared by 6 bases and J by 2 bases, with 14 bases between. Germline V gene data show CDR1 as MNHEY and CDR2 as SMNVEV (reference sequence). Study-wide results and limits: Pseudoprogression appears to have had no connection to changes in top peripheral T cell clonotypes.

The table came from immunoSEQ multiplex PCR; TCRdb's copy has only in-frame clones and leaves some out. Of about 94,000 clones in the sample, roughly 90% were seen once. The chain combines TRBV27 with TRBJ2-7; unclear D gene. Sequenced material: PBMCs, taken from a glioma patient whose treatment included an IDH1 peptide vaccine. The TCR comes from a woman in her 50s with glioma. The CDR3 DNA is TGTGCCAGCAGCGACACCGTTGCCCCCTACGAGCAGTACTTC. It translates to CASSDTVAPYEQYF.